The 28 T cell receptor beta chains given below trace back to one sample, sequenced in a study of blood T cell repertoires in COVID-19. This table comes from immunoSEQ multiplex PCR, and its TCRdb copy is limited to in-frame clones, with some not included. The sample includes about 74,000 clones, approximately 85% of them seen just once. Sequencing was performed on peripheral blood. The receptors were sampled from a man between 65 and 80 years old with acute or convalescent COVID-19.

This clone was observed a handful of times. The chain couples TRBV20-1 to TRBJ1-2; D uncertain. This CDR3 is built from 11 residues. V gave up 0 bases and J gave up 10 bases, with 9 bases separating them. CDR1 and CDR2 from the germline V gene are DFQATT and SNEGSKA (reference sequence). CDR3 residues: CSARDRSDYTF. The DNA for the CDR3 is TGCAGTGCTAGAGATCGGAGTGACTACACCTTC.

The rearrangement links TRBV2 to TRBJ2-4; 7 bases agree with TRBD2. The germline V gene has CDR1 SNHLY and CDR2 FYNNEI. This CDR3 contains 14 residues. Trimming at V came to 6 bases and at J to 10 bases, leaving 12 bases not matched to a gene. As DNA, the CDR3 is TGTGCCAGCAGCACCTTGCAGCGGGATGGAATTCAGTACTTC. Protein sequence: CASSTLQRDGIQYF.

The gene calls are TRBV13 and TRBJ2-7; 12 bases agree with TRBD2. CDR1 and CDR2 (germline): PRHDT, FYEKMQ (reference sequence). After removal of 4 bases from V and 3 bases from J, the junction contained 7 bases not matched to a gene. The CDR3 runs to 16 residues. The CDR3 DNA reads TGTGCCAGCAGCTCAATCGTGACTAGCGGGGGCTACGAGCAGTACTTC. As protein: CASSSIVTSGGYEQYF.

CDR3 bases: TGTGCCAGCAGCCCCGGAGGGAGAGATTCAGCTACGCAGTATTTT. Amino acids: CASSPGGRDSATQYF. V and J are TRBV11-3 and TRBJ2-3; a possible D gene is TRBD2 (6 bases). The germline CDR1 and CDR2 sequences are SGHNT and YENEEA. V was cut by 5 bases and J by 8 bases, with 20 bases left in between. The CDR3 length is 15 residues.

This rearrangement joins TRBV27 to TRBJ1-1; D unresolved. Germline-derived CDR1 and CDR2 are MNHEY and SMNVEV (reference sequence). With 6 bases removed from V and 0 bases from J, the gap between germline ends came to 8 bases. The CDR3 is 13 amino acids. The CDR3 reads CASSPQMNTEAFF. CDR3 coding DNA: TGTGCCAGCAGCCCCCAGATGAACACTGAAGCTTTCTTT.

This rearrangement joins TRBV5-1 to TRBJ1-2; D call uncertain. The germline V gene has CDR1 SGHRS and CDR2 YFSETQ. This CDR3 has 14 amino acids. V gave up 0 bases and J gave up 3 bases, with 9 bases separating them. Here the CDR3 DNA reads TGCGCCAGCAGCTTGGAGGAGGGATACTATGGCTACACCTTC. This encodes CASSLEEGYYGYTF.

J is TRBJ1-3 and V is TRBV4-3, with no clear D. The CDR3 has 15 residues. Germline CDR1 reads LGHNA; CDR2 reads YSLEER. The ends were cut back, 1 base at V and 4 bases at J, with 11 bases in the middle. CDR3 bases: TGCGCCAGCAGCCAAGGGAGGGTCCGGGGAAACACCATATATTTT. The encoded protein is CASSQGRVRGNTIYF.

The V call is TRBV19, the J call TRBJ2-3; D might be TRBD2 (6 bases). Per germline, CDR1 LNHDA and CDR2 SQIVND (reference sequence). V dropped 5 bases and J dropped 4 bases, with 19 bases sitting between them. The CDR3 loop spans 16 amino acids. Here the CDR3 reads CASSGLQERVADTQYF. CDR3 coding DNA: TGTGCCAGTAGTGGGCTTCAGGAGCGGGTGGCAGATACGCAGTATTTT. The whole variable domain, filled in from reference TRBV19 and TRBJ2-3, reads DGGITQSPKYLFRKEGQNVTLSCEQNLNHDAMYWYRQDPGQGLRLIYYSQIVNDFQKGDIAEGYSVSREKKESFPLTVTSAQKNPTAFYLCASSGLQERVADTQYFGPGTRLTVL.

The rearrangement uses TRBV27 and TRBJ1-5; 7 bases agree with TRBD1. Germline lookup yields CDR1 MNHEY and CDR2 SMNVEV (reference sequence). V was pared by 5 bases and J by 2 bases, with 9 bases of the junction left unmatched. The CDR3 runs to 16 residues. The CDR3 here is CASSPMTGMGNQPQHF. For the CDR3, the DNA is TGTGCCAGCAGTCCCATGACAGGGATGGGCAATCAGCCCCAGCATTTT.

The chain links TRBV6-1 to TRBJ2-3; 15 bases map to TRBD2. From germline, CDR1 is MNHNS and CDR2 SASEGT. The CDR3 has 16 residues. With V trimmed by 4 bases and J by 5 bases, 4 bases remained unmatched. The CDR3 DNA follows: TGTGCCAGCAGTGCAGGACTAGCGGGAGGGCAAGATACGCAGTATTTT. Amino acid sequence: CASSAGLAGGQDTQYF.

The gene calls are TRBV3-1 (or the pseudogene TRBV3-2) and TRBJ2-5, with a possible D match to TRBD2 (5 bases). V lost 4 bases, J lost 5 bases, and 8 bases lay in between. The CDR3 sequence is 12 residues long. CDR1 LGHDT and CDR2 YNNKEL come from the germline V gene (reference sequence). CDR3 coding DNA: TGTGCCAGCAGCCCGGCGGGTGAGACCCAGTACTTC. Its protein product is CASSPAGETQYF.

The V and J genes are TRBV2 and TRBJ2-2, with 7 bases fitting TRBD2. Germline assignment: CDR1 SNHLY and CDR2 FYNNEI. The CDR3 totals 13 residues. Germline trimming cut 8 bases from V and 5 bases from J; bases unmatched to any gene: 5. The CDR3 DNA follows: TGTGCCAGCGGTCCCGGGGGGACCGGGGAGCTGTTTTTT. It specifies CASGPGGTGELFF.

The chain's CDR3 is CASSLQGALTGELFF. The CDR3 region has the DNA TGTGCCAGCAGCCTCCAGGGGGCCTTGACCGGGGAGCTGTTTTTT. This chain links TRBV7-8 with TRBJ2-2, with TRBD1 matching 8 bases. Germline CDR1 SGHVS, CDR2 FQNEAQ. With V trimmed by 5 bases and J by 5 bases, 7 bases remained unmatched. The CDR3 contains 15 residues.

The genes are TRBV6-5 and TRBJ1-2, with TRBD1 matching over 8 bases. With 7 bases clipped from V and 8 bases from J, the junction kept 6 bases outside the gene matches. The germline CDR1 and CDR2 sequences are MNHEY and SVGAGI. The CDR3 covers 12 residues. Here the CDR3 reads CASISTGDGYTF. The DNA of the CDR3 is TGTGCCAGCATATCGACAGGGGACGGCTACACCTTC.

The rearrangement uses TRBV7-3 and TRBJ2-2; the D gene is possibly TRBD1 (6 bases). The CDR3 sequence is 14 residues long. Trimming stripped 5 bases from V and 3 bases from J, with 10 bases between. CDR1 and CDR2 from the germline V gene are SGHTA and FQGTGA. The CDR3, as DNA: TGTGCCAGCAGCCCGGACAGTTACACCGGGGAGCTGTTTTTT. This sequence encodes CASSPDSYTGELFF.

The V gene is TRBV5-1, the J gene TRBJ2-5, with a possible D match to TRBD2 (7 bases). The V gene's germline CDR1 is SGHRS and CDR2 YFSETQ. V was clipped by 0 bases and J by 3 bases, with 15 bases between them. The CDR3 contains 16 residues. CDR3 coding DNA: TGCGCCAGCAGCTTGGATGGGGGGGCAGTAAAAGAGACCCAGTACTTC. Translating gives CASSLDGGAVKETQYF. The variable domain in full, completed from reference TRBV5-1 and TRBJ2-5, reads KAGVTQTPRYLIKTRGQQVTLSCSPISGHRSVSWYQQTPGQGLQFLFEYFSETQRNKGNFPGRFSGRQFSNSRSEMNVSTLELGDSALYLCASSLDGGAVKETQYFGPGTRLLVL.

V usage is TRBV3-1 (or the pseudogene TRBV3-2) and J usage is TRBJ2-5, with D maybe TRBD2 (6 bases). From germline, CDR1 is LGHDT and CDR2 YNNKEL (reference sequence). V dropped 4 bases and J dropped 4 bases, with 22 bases sitting between them. The CDR3 has 17 residues. The CDR3 region has the DNA TGTGCCAGCAGCCCCTACTTGAGGCGGGGCCCGTCAGAGACCCAGTACTTC. Translated, it gives CASSPYLRRGPSETQYF.

The chain combines TRBV9 with TRBJ1-3, with TRBD1 matching over 8 bases. Germline CDR1 SGDLS, CDR2 YYNGEE. The CDR3 spans 15 residues. The V segment lost 4 bases and the J segment 7 bases; nucleotides outside the gene matches: 10. This chain's CDR3 is CASSPRTGPPNTIYF. DNA of the CDR3: TGTGCCAGCAGCCCCCGGACAGGGCCCCCGAACACCATATATTTT.

V gene TRBV29-1 combines with J gene TRBJ1-2; 7 bases fit TRBD1. This CDR3 spans 13 amino acids. With 7 bases clipped from V and 7 bases from J, the junction kept 12 bases outside the gene matches. Germline V gene sequence: CDR1 SQVTM, CDR2 ANQGSEA. CDR3 sequence reads: CSASTGRQGGYTF. CDR3 coding DNA: TGCAGCGCCTCGACAGGGCGACAGGGTGGCTACACCTTC.

The rearrangement uses TRBV14 and TRBJ1-1, with a weak D call TRBD1 (6 bases). CDR3 length equals 15 residues. The ends were cut back, 3 bases at V and 3 bases at J, with 14 bases in the middle. Per the germline V gene, CDR1 is SGHDN and CDR2 is FVKESK. The CDR3 is CASSQDSQGYTEAFF. DNA of the CDR3: TGTGCCAGCAGCCAGGACTCCCAGGGGTACACTGAAGCTTTCTTT. The full variable domain, completed using reference TRBV14 and TRBJ1-1, is EAGVTQFPSHSVIEKGQTVTLRCDPISGHDNLYWYRRVMGKEIKFLLHFVKESKQDESGMPNNRFLAERTGGTYSTLKVQPAELEDSGVYFCASSQDSQGYTEAFFGQGTRLTVV.

The table lists this clone with a few counts. This sequence joins TRBV10-3 and TRBJ1-5, with TRBD1 as a possible D gene (6 bases). With 0 bases removed from V and 7 bases from J, the gap between germline ends came to 13 bases. Germline CDR1 is ENHRY and CDR2 is SYGVKD. This CDR3 region has 15 residues. The CDR3 is CAISESIDRPQPQHF. Here the CDR3 DNA reads TGTGCCATCAGTGAGTCGATTGACAGGCCACAGCCCCAGCATTTT.

The chain links TRBV29-1 to TRBJ2-1; D is possibly TRBD1 (6 bases). The germline V and J ends were trimmed by 1 base and 10 bases, with 17 bases remaining between them. Germline V gene data show CDR1 as SQVTM and CDR2 as ANQGSEA. This CDR3 spans 14 amino acids. This CDR3 is CSVEGGQEFEEQFF. The CDR3 DNA sequence: TGCAGCGTTGAAGGGGGGCAGGAATTTGAGGAGCAGTTCTTC.

The gene calls are TRBV7-2 and TRBJ2-7; TRBD2 aligns across 7 bases. The CDR3 consists of 14 residues. Unmatched junction bases numbered 5, after V lost 2 bases and J lost 4 bases. From germline, CDR1 is SGHTA and CDR2 FQGNSA. CDR3 sequence: CASSLWLAAYEQYF. For the CDR3, the DNA is TGTGCCAGCAGCTTATGGCTAGCGGCATACGAGCAGTACTTC.

This clone was picked up a small number of times. The V call is TRBV6-1, the J call TRBJ1-2; 7 bases line up with TRBD1. There are 15 residues in the CDR3. Trimming at V came to 0 bases and at J to 8 bases, leaving 9 bases not matched to a gene. Germline CDR1 and CDR2: MNHNS and SASEGT. The CDR3 region is CASSEAGLKGAGYTF. In DNA form, the CDR3 reads TGTGCCAGCAGTGAAGCGGGCCTGAAGGGGGCCGGCTACACCTTC.

This sequence joins TRBV24-1 and TRBJ2-2; D remains unclear. Trimming left V 4 bases short and J 2 bases short, with 10 bases between. In germline, CDR1 is KGHDR, CDR2 SFDVKD. The CDR3 loop spans 15 amino acids. The CDR3 DNA sequence: TGTGCCACCAGTGACCCCAGACATAACACCGGGGAGCTGTTTTTT. The encoded protein is CATSDPRHNTGELFF.

The chain has TRBV19 and TRBJ1-5; TRBD1 might be the D (5 bases). The CDR3 sequence is 16 residues long. V lost 0 bases, J lost 2 bases, and 11 bases lay in between. Germline V CDR1 and CDR2: LNHDA, SQIVND (reference sequence). CDR3 in DNA: TGTGCCAGTAGTATAGATCAGGGTTGGGGCAATCAGCCCCAGCATTTT. This translates into CASSIDQGWGNQPQHF.

V and J are TRBV7-3 and TRBJ2-2; TRBD2 might be the D (5 bases). The V and J ends lost 5 bases and 1 base respectively, with 14 bases between them. Germline V gives CDR1 SGHTA, CDR2 FQGTGA. The CDR3 extends over 16 amino acids. CDR3 DNA sequence: TGTGCCAGCAGCCTGGATCGGGGTCGGAACACCGGGGAGCTGTTTTTT. Amino acids: CASSLDRGRNTGELFF.

This clone has only one observation. The CDR3 DNA sequence: TGCGCCAGCAGCCAAGGCTTCAGCTCCTACGAGCAGTACTTC. Its translation is CASSQGFSSYEQYF. J is TRBJ2-7 and V is TRBV4-3; D uncertain. V lost 1 base and J 0 bases, leaving 7 bases between the germline ends. CDR3 length equals 14 residues. Germline CDR1 is LGHNA and CDR2 is YSLEER.